The subject of this entry is one T cell receptor (beta chain). As yet, its antigen is unknown. The junction departs from germline at one end; a sequencing error may be responsible. The data belong to a study of T cells after posttransplantation cyclophosphamide. Sequencing used immunoSEQ multiplex PCR; TCRdb keeps in-frame clones, though not all of them. This repertoire shows about 12,000 clones, about 86% found once; its top ten account for about 3.5%. General study points: Later post-transplant blood repertoires were often dominated by donor CD8+ memory clones. TRB overlap between skin or GI tissue T cells and blood was limited. Recipient CMV seropositivity and CMV reactivation strongly tracked TRB clonality.

Controls had myeloablative marrow grafts with methotrexate and calcineurin inhibitor, sampled at 1 year. CDR3 length: 15 amino acids. Germline assignment: CDR1 LNHDA and CDR2 SQIVND (reference sequence). This TCR was sampled from a male patient between 25 and 39 years old who received an allogeneic stem cell transplant from an unrelated donor, was CMV-positive, and had acute GVHD only. T cells may partly derive from the graft donor. Source: PBMCs, taken about 380 days after allogeneic stem cell transplant with calcineurin inhibitor and methotrexate. The chain employs TRBV19 and TRBJ1-5; 7 bases line up with TRBD1. CDR3 residues: CASSSSTGGNQPQHF. The CDR3 DNA reads TGTGCCAGCAGTAGCTCAACAGGGGGCAATCAGCCCCAGCATTTT.